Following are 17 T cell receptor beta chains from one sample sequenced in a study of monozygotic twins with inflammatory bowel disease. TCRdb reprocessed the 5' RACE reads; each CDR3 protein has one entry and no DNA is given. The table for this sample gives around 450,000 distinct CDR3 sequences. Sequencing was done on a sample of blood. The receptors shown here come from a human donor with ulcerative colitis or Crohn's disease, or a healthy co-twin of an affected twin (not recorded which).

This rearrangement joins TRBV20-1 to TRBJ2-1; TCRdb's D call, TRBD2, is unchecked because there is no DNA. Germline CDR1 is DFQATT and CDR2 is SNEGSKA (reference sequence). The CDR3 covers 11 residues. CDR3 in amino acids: CSATRDFEQFF.

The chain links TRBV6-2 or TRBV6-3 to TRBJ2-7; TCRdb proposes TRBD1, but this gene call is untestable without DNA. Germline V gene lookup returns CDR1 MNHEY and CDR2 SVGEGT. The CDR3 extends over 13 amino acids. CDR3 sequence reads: CASRGVPFYEQYF.

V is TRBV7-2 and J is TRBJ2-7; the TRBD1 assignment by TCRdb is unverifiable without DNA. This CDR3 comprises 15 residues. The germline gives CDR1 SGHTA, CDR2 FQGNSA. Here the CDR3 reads CASSLVGQGVGEQYF.

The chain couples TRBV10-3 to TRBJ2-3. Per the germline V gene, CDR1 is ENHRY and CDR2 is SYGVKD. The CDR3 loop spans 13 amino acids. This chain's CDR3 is CAILGNLADTQYF.

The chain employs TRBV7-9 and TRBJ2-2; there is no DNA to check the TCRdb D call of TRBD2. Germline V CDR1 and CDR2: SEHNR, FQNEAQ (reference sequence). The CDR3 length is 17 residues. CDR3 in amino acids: CASSLVPASGSTGELFF.

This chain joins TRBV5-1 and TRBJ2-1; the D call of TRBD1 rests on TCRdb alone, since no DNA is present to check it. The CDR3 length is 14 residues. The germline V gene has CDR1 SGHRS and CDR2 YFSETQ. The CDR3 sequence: CVSSGGSERNEQFF.

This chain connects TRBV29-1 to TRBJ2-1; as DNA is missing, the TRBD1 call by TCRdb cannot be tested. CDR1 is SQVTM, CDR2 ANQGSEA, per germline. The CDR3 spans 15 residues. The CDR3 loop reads CSVEGTPSSYNEQFF.

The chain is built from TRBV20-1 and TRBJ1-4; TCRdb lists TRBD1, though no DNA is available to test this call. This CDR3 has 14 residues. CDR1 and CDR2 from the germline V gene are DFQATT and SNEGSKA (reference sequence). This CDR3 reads CSARVQGNYEKLFF.

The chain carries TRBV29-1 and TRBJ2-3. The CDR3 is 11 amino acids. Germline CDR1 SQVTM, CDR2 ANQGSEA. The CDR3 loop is CSAPSTDTQYF.

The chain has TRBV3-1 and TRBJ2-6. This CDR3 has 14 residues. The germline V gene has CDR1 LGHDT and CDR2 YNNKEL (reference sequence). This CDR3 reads CASSPYSGANVLTF.

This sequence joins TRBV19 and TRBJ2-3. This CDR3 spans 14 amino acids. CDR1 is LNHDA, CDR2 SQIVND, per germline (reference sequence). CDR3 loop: CASSIQGRPDTQYF.

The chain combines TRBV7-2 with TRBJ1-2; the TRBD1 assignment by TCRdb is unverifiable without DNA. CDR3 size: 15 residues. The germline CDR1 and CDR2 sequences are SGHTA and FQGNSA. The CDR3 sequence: CASSPVQGAGYGYTF.

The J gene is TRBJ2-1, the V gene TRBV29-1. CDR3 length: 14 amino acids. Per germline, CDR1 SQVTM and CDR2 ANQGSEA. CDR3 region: CSVGGLFLSNEQFF.

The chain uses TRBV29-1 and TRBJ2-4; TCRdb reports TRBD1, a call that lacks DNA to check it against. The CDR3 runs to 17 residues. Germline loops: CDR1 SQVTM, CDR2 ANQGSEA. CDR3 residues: CSVGGQVNYPAKNIQYF.

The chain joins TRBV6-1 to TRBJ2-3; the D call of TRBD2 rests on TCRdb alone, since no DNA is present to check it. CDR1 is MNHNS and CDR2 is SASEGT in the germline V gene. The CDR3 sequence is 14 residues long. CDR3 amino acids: CASRPAGSTDTQYF.

This CDR3 reads CASTPKREGRKQYF. The V call is TRBV6-1, the J call TRBJ2-7; the TRBD2 assignment by TCRdb is unverifiable without DNA. The CDR3 is 14 amino acids. Germline V gene sequence: CDR1 MNHNS, CDR2 SASEGT.

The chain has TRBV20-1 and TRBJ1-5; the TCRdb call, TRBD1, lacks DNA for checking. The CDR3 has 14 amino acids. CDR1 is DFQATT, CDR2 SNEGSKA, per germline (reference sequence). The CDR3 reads CSASRDSSNQPQHF.